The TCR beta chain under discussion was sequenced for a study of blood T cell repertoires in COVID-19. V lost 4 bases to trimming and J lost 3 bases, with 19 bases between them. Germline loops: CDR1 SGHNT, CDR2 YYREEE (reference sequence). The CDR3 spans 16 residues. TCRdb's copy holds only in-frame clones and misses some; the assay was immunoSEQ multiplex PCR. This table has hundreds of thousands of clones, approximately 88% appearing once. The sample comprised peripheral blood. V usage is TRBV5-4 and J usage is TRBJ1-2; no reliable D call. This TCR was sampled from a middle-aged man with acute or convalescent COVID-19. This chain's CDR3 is CASSPQGGSRDYGYTF. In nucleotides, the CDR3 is TGTGCCAGCAGCCCCCAAGGTGGGAGCCGGGACTATGGCTACACCTTC.